These T cell receptor beta chains were read from a single sample in a study of OX40 agonist ivuxolimab in advanced cancers. This table comes from immunoSEQ multiplex PCR, and its TCRdb copy is limited to in-frame clones, with some not included. There are 60,000 to 65,000 clones in the sample; 80% to 90% occur only once, and more than 10% lies in the top ten. The material sequenced was CD4+ or CD8+ T cells sorted from blood, taken in a trial of the OX40 agonist ivuxolimab. These receptors all stem from an adult with an advanced solid tumor such as melanoma, head and neck, liver or kidney cancer. The CDR3 runs from the conserved cysteine through the conserved F or W. D genes are given only for firm matches. A clone size is listed for some rows: how often the clone was seen (once, few, many), or a class if it is expanded.

TRBV6-1	TRBJ2-3	.	.	TGTGCCAGCAGTGAAGGGCTTTTGAGGTTTTCAGATACGCAGTATTTT	CASSEGLLRFSDTQYF
TRBV29-1	TRBJ2-3	.	TRBD2	TGCAGCGTTGCCGGGAGGAGGGCGCAGTATTTT	CSVAGRRAQYF
TRBV6-5	TRBJ2-7	.	TRBD2	TGTGCCAGCACGACTATAGCGGGAGGGAACGAGCAGTACTTC	CASTTIAGGNEQYF
TRBV5-1	TRBJ2-7	.	.	TGCGCCAGCAGCTCTACGGGGTTGGCCCACGAGCAGTACTTC	CASSSTGLAHEQYF
TRBV11-2	TRBJ1-1	.	TRBD1	TGTGCCAGCAGCGAGGGACAGATGAACACTGAAGCTTTCTTT	CASSEGQMNTEAFF
TRBV7-3	TRBJ1-2	once	.	TGTGCCAGCAGCTTCATGGGGGGCTATGGCTACACCTTC	CASSFMGGYGYTF
TRBV9	TRBJ2-2	.	TRBD2	TGTGCCAGCAGCCCGTATGGCGGGAGTACGAACACCGGGGAGCTGTTTTTT	CASSPYGGSTNTGELFF
TRBV29-1	TRBJ2-1	.	.	TGCAGCGTTGTGAAAGGGGGCTACAATGAGCAGTTCTTC	CSVVKGGYNEQFF
TRBV30	TRBJ2-7	.	.	TGTGCCTGGAGTGTACGACATATTTCCTACGAGCAGTACTTC	CAWSVRHISYEQYF
TRBV4-1	TRBJ1-2	.	.	TGCGCCAGCAGCCAAGGGTTTGGGGAAAACTATGGCTACACCTTC	CASSQGFGENYGYTF
TRBV11-1	TRBJ1-2	.	TRBD1	TGTGCCAGCAGCTTAGCGGCAGGGGGCTATGGCTACACCTTC	CASSLAAGGYGYTF
TRBV15	TRBJ2-5	.	.	TGTGCCACCAGCAGAGATTTCTGGAGAGCGGAGCAAGAGACCCAGTACTTC	CATSRDFWRAEQETQYF
TRBV5-5	TRBJ1-2	.	.	TGTGCCAGCAGCTTGGCGGCAGCCCTTAACTATGGCTACACCTTC	CASSLAAALNYGYTF
TRBV10-1	TRBJ2-1	.	.	TGCGCCAGCAGTGATTATTACAATGAGCAGTTCTTC	CASSDYYNEQFF
TRBV5-1	TRBJ2-1	.	TRBD2	TGCGCCAGCAGCTTCAGTTATAGCGGGAGGAATTACAATGAGCAGTTCTTC	CASSFSYSGRNYNEQFF
TRBV19	TRBJ2-2	.	.	TGTGCCAGTTTGGAGGGGAACACCGGGGAGCTGTTTTTT	CASLEGNTGELFF
TRBV5-5	TRBJ2-7	once	.	TGTGCCAGCAGCTTGTTGGGTTACGAGCAGTACTTC	CASSLLGYEQYF
TRBV13	TRBJ2-1	.	.	TGTGCCAGCAGCTATAACCCGGGGAATGAGCAGTTCTTC	CASSYNPGNEQFF
TRBV11-2	TRBJ2-3	.	TRBD1	TGTGCCAGCAGCCAGGACAGGGGGCCATCAGATACGCAGTATTTT	CASSQDRGPSDTQYF
TRBV4-1	TRBJ2-7	.	TRBD1	TGCGCCAGCAGCCAATTGGTTGGATATAGCGGACAGGGAGGACTGTACGAGCAGTACTTC	CASSQLVGYSGQGGLYEQYF
TRBV10-1	TRBJ2-1	.	.	TGCGCCAGCAGCCCAGGCGGCAATGAGCAGTTCTTC	CASSPGGNEQFF
TRBV9	TRBJ1-6	.	.	TGTGCCAGCAGCACAACCGGGATAAATAATTCACCCCTCCACTTT	CASSTTGINNSPLHF
TRBV6-1	TRBJ1-5	.	.	TGTGCCAGCAAGGCAGATAGCAATCAGCCCCAGCATTTT	CASKADSNQPQHF
TRBV9	TRBJ2-5	.	.	TGTGCCAGCAGCGTAGGGGGTGAGACCCAGTACTTC	CASSVGGETQYF
TRBV13	TRBJ2-7	.	.	TGTGCCAGCAGCTCGGGAGTTGACGAGCAGTACTTC	CASSSGVDEQYF
TRBV25-1	TRBJ1-1	.	.	TGTGCCAGCAGCCCCGGGGAGGGTCTGCGGAGGACTGAAGCTTTCTTT	CASSPGEGLRRTEAFF
TRBV30	TRBJ1-1	.	.	TGTGCCTGGATCTCCTGGGAGGGAGTTAACACTGAAGCTTTCTTT	CAWISWEGVNTEAFF
TRBV7-9	TRBJ1-2	.	.	TGTGCCAGCAGCTTAGGGACGGAGGAAAAATTCTATGGCTACACCTTC	CASSLGTEEKFYGYTF
TRBV7-2	TRBJ2-7	.	TRBD1	TGTGCCAGCCTAGCCGGGACAGGGGCCTACGAGCAGTACTTC	CASLAGTGAYEQYF
TRBV5-5	TRBJ1-1	.	.	TGTGCCAGCAGCGAGACAGACATGAACACTGAAGCTTTCTTT	CASSETDMNTEAFF
TRBV7-9	TRBJ2-7	.	TRBD1	TGTGCCAGCAGCTGGGCCGGGACCGGGACAGCCTACGAGCAGTACTTC	CASSWAGTGTAYEQYF
TRBV19	TRBJ2-5	.	.	TGTGCCAGTAGTACGAGGGACTGGCAAGAGACCCAGTACTTC	CASSTRDWQETQYF
TRBV7-8	TRBJ1-2	.	TRBD1	TGTGCCAGCAGCTTATCGGGACAGCGTGCGGGCTACACCTTC	CASSLSGQRAGYTF
TRBV11-2	TRBJ2-7	.	TRBD1	TGTGCCAGCAGCTACGGGACAGGGATTTACGAGCAGTACTTC	CASSYGTGIYEQYF
TRBV29-1	TRBJ1-4	.	.	TGCAGCGTTGAAGTCCCAGGGTTCTTGGGTAATGAAAAACTGTTTTTT	CSVEVPGFLGNEKLFF
TRBV7-3	TRBJ2-7	.	.	TGTGCCAGCAGCCTCATTTTCGGCTACGAGCAGTACTTC	CASSLIFGYEQYF
TRBV27	TRBJ1-2	.	TRBD1	TGTGCCAGCACCTCCGGGACAGGGGCCCATGGCTACACCTTC	CASTSGTGAHGYTF
TRBV9	TRBJ2-1	.	TRBD2	TGTGCCAGCAGCTCCGGGAGGGGGTACAATGAGCAGTTCTTC	CASSSGRGYNEQFF
TRBV27	TRBJ2-6	.	TRBD2	TGTGCCAGCAGCTGGGGGACTAGCGGGTCCGTCCTGACTTTC	CASSWGTSGSVLTF